This T cell receptor beta chain is drawn from a study of beta chain features in type 1 diabetes. The sample holds a few counts of this clone. Every isolated RNA sample was fully reverse transcribed, so sequencing captured expressed TCRB transcripts. The read count averaged approximately 3.5 million across naive, central memory and regulatory T cell samples. TCRdb's copy holds only in-frame clones and misses some; the assay was immunoSEQ multiplex PCR. The data contain 150,000 or so clones, about a tenth of them singletons. The ends lost 1 base at V and 2 bases at J; junction bases unmatched: 3. Germline V gene data show CDR1 as SEHNR and CDR2 as FQNEAQ (reference sequence). The CDR3 consists of 15 residues.

The sequence was obtained from a man between 18 and 29 years old in good health. J is TRBJ2-7 and V is TRBV7-9, with TRBD1 identical over 9 bases. Sequencing input: central memory CD4+ T cells from blood. The CDR3 region has the DNA TGTGCCAGCAGCTTAGGGGGACAGGGCGCCTACGAGCAGTACTTC. It yields the protein CASSLGGQGAYEQYF.